These T cell receptor beta chains were read from a single sample in a study of blood T cells in healthy people across ages. TCRdb independently ran MiXCR on the 5' RACE reads; one entry per CDR3 protein. Among fewer than 800,000 distinct CDR3 sequences, over 45% were seen once, and the ten largest hold 25% to 35%. Sequenced input: blood. Receptor source: a woman aged 60 to 75 in good health. CDR3s include the opening cysteine and the closing phenylalanine or tryptophan. Fields, in order: CDR3 protein, CDR3 DNA, clone size, J gene, V gene, D gene. D genes are given only for firm matches. Some rows mark clone size as missing; the rest say once, few, many or name a class of expanded clone.

CASSRPEATNEKLFF,TGTGCCAGCAGCCGCCCCGAAGCAACTAATGAAAAACTGTTTTTT,once,TRBJ1-4,TRBV28,-
CASSSEQGRENEQYF,TGTGCCAGCAGCTCGGAACAGGGTAGGGAGAATGAGCAGTACTTC,-,TRBJ2-7,TRBV7-3,-
CASSEQAGYTDTQYF,TGTGCCAGCAGTGAGCAAGCGGGTTACACAGATACGCAGTATTTT,few,TRBJ2-3,TRBV6-1,-
CASSLGVRLAAGELFF,TGTGCCAGCAGCTTAGGCGTGCGACTAGCTGCGGGGGAGCTGTTTTTT,-,TRBJ2-2,TRBV7-2,TRBD2
CASSLRTSGRRETQYF,TGTGCCAGCAGTTTAAGGACTAGCGGGAGGAGAGAGACCCAGTACTTC,-,TRBJ2-5,TRBV28,TRBD2
CAISGKGKDTEAFF,TGTGCCATCAGTGGAAAGGGGAAGGACACTGAAGCTTTCTTT,-,TRBJ1-1,TRBV10-3,-
CSVGDFLIYTDTQYF,TGCAGCGTCGGGGACTTCTTAATCTACACAGATACGCAGTATTTT,-,TRBJ2-3,TRBV29-1,-
CASTVRGAGGTDTQYF,TGTGCCAGCACCGTGAGGGGGGCCGGAGGGACAGATACGCAGTATTTT,once,TRBJ2-3,TRBV7-2,-
CAIRGSGTNNEQFF,TGTGCCATCAGAGGCTCCGGGACAAACAATGAGCAGTTCTTC,-,TRBJ2-1,TRBV10-3,-
CASSRPGRALDNEQFF,TGTGCCAGCAGCCGCCCGGGACGAGCGCTCGACAATGAGCAGTTCTTC,-,TRBJ2-1,TRBV3-1,-
CASSPPSSGRANYEQFF,TGTGCCAGCTCACCACCATCTAGCGGGAGGGCCAACTATGAGCAGTTCTTC,-,TRBJ2-1,TRBV18,TRBD2
CATSDFPGQGTDTQYF,TGTGCCACCAGTGATTTCCCAGGACAGGGAACAGATACGCAGTATTTT,-,TRBJ2-3,TRBV24-1,TRBD1
CANSRGLADTQYF,TGTGCCAACTCCAGGGGGCTGGCGGATACGCAGTATTTT,-,TRBJ2-3,TRBV2,TRBD1
CASSDSTSFDEQFF,TGCGCCAGCAGCGACTCCACTAGCTTCGATGAGCAGTTCTTC,-,TRBJ2-1,TRBV5-1,-
CATRGRGALNEQFF,TGTGCCACCAGGGGCAGGGGAGCCCTAAATGAGCAGTTCTTC,many,TRBJ2-1,TRBV28,-
CSASPDSNEQYF,TGCAGTGCTAGCCCGGACTCCAATGAGCAGTACTTC,-,TRBJ2-7,TRBV20-1,-